This TCR beta chain was retrieved from a study of cytomegalovirus exposure and HLA in healthy donors. The CDR3 is 14 residues long. Germline V CDR1 and CDR2: SGDLS, YYNGEE. The ends lost 2 bases at V and 4 bases at J; junction bases unmatched: 0. Findings of the study overall: Across donors, presence/absence analyses took sequencing depth to be roughly uniform. Productive status was seen about 87% or about 30% of the time for most TCR beta V segments in an earlier analysis. After further analysis at a later stage, around 17,000 TCR beta sequences were associated with HLA alleles at 0.05 false discovery rate.

The PCR had 60 Vbeta and 13 Jbeta primers. Profiling relied on immunoSEQ multiplex PCR, and the TCRdb table lists in-frame clones only, not all of them. Here the sample spans 150,000 to 200,000 clones, more than 85% being singletons. As to this clone: Its specificity is unknown.

The sequencing input was PBMCs. The V gene is TRBV9, the J gene TRBJ1-6, with 7 nucleotides matching TRBD1. The TCR originated in a woman aged 18-30 years in good health and CMV-seronegative. The CDR3 nucleotides are TGTGCCAGCAGCGTGGGACAGTATAATTCACCCCTCCACTTT. Encoded protein: CASSVGQYNSPLHF.